These 20 T cell receptor beta chains originate from one sample sequenced in a study of cytomegalovirus exposure and HLA in healthy donors. PCR amplification relied on 60 Vbeta primers (plus 13 Jbeta primers). TCRdb's table, derived via immunoSEQ multiplex PCR, lists solely in-frame clones and lacks some. The sample holds about 50,000 clones. The sample was PBMCs. The receptors come from a woman between 40 and 50 years old in good health and CMV-seronegative.

The chain recombines TRBV6-5 with TRBJ1-4; tentatively, D is TRBD1 (5 bases). The CDR3 has 14 residues. Germline V gene sequence: CDR1 MNHEY, CDR2 SVGAGI. V lost 6 bases and J 2 bases, leaving 10 bases between the germline ends. CDR3 coding DNA: TGTGCCAGCAGCGACAGTGTCACTAATGAAAAACTGTTTTTT. This codes for CASSDSVTNEKLFF.

This chain connects TRBV30 to TRBJ1-3, with a possible D match to TRBD1 (6 bases). The V end lost 6 bases, the J end lost 8 bases, and 14 bases lay between the germline ends. The CDR3 is 12 amino acids. Germline-derived CDR1 and CDR2 are GTSNPN and SVGIG (reference sequence). CDR3 bases: TGTGCCTGTCAGCAACAGGGCTACACCATATATTTT. As protein: CACQQQGYTIYF.

The genes are TRBV15 and TRBJ1-1; possible D gene TRBD1, 5 bases. Trimming left V 0 bases short and J 2 bases short, with 16 bases between. The V gene's germline CDR1 is LNHNV and CDR2 YYDKDF (reference sequence). The CDR3 is made up of 17 amino acids. The CDR3 spells CATSRDKGVGPNTEAFF. In DNA form, the CDR3 reads TGTGCCACCAGCAGAGATAAAGGGGTGGGCCCTAACACTGAAGCTTTCTTT.

This chain uses TRBV5-4 with TRBJ2-7, with TRBD1 identical over 7 bases. Germline V gives CDR1 SGHNT, CDR2 YYREEE (reference sequence). V shed 1 base, J shed 2 bases, and the junction held 6 bases outside the gene matches. The CDR3 spans 15 residues. The CDR3 is CASSLTGVVAYEQYF. CDR3 nucleotide sequence: TGTGCCAGCAGCTTGACAGGGGTCGTCGCCTACGAGCAGTACTTC.

The chain carries TRBV10-2 and TRBJ2-1; weak D call: TRBD1 (6 bases). The V gene's germline CDR1 is WSHSY and CDR2 SAAADI. The CDR3 sequence is 19 residues long. V lost 6 bases to trimming and J lost 0 bases, with 24 bases between them. CDR3 DNA sequence: TGCGCCAGCAGGAGGGGGAGACTAACGGGCCGTAGCTCCTACAATGAGCAGTTCTTC. Translating gives CASRRGRLTGRSSYNEQFF.

The DNA for the CDR3 is TGTGCCAGCAGCTTGCGGGTGCGGGAGGGCCCCGGGGAGCTGTTTTTT. Its translation is CASSLRVREGPGELFF. The chain couples TRBV5-5 to TRBJ2-2; 9 bases match TRBD2. Germline CDR1 reads SGHKS; CDR2 reads YYEKEE (reference sequence). The V and J ends lost 1 base and 6 bases, in that order; junction bases with no gene match: 7. The CDR3 totals 16 residues.

V usage is TRBV28 and J usage is TRBJ2-7; TRBD2 is a possible D gene (6 bases). With 5 bases removed from V and 4 bases from J, the gap between germline ends came to 18 bases. The CDR3 extends over 15 amino acids. Per germline, CDR1 MDHEN and CDR2 SYDVKM. The CDR3 nucleotides are TGTGCCAGCAGTCTCAGCGCAGGGACTTATTACGAGCAGTACTTC. Amino acid sequence: CASSLSAGTYYEQYF.

The rearrangement uses TRBV15 and TRBJ2-7; 14 nucleotides align to TRBD2. This CDR3 has 16 residues. The V gene end was trimmed by 1 base and the J gene end by 3 bases; junction bases not matched to a gene: 2. Germline V lookup: CDR1 LNHNV, CDR2 YYDKDF (reference sequence). CDR3 DNA sequence: TGTGCCACCAGCAGAGGGGGGACTAGCGGGAGCTACGAGCAGTACTTC. It is translated as CATSRGGTSGSYEQYF.

This chain joins TRBV5-1 and TRBJ2-1; 13 positions match TRBD2. The CDR3 contains 14 residues. Per germline, CDR1 SGHRS and CDR2 YFSETQ. The ends lost 4 bases at V and 15 bases at J; junction bases unmatched: 10. The CDR3 nucleotides are TGCGCCAGCAGCACTAGCGGACTAGCGGGAGATCGGTTCTTC. This codes for CASSTSGLAGDRFF.

The chain has TRBV19 and TRBJ1-5; 7 positions match TRBD1. V shed 3 bases, J shed 0 bases, and the junction held 5 bases outside the gene matches. Germline values: CDR1 LNHDA, CDR2 SQIVND (reference sequence). The CDR3 is made up of 16 amino acids. In DNA form, the CDR3 reads TGTGCCAGTAGTATGAGGGGGCCAGTTAGCAATCAGCCCCAGCATTTT. As protein: CASSMRGPVSNQPQHF.

The chain employs TRBV7-9 and TRBJ1-2; 9 nucleotides agree with TRBD1. V lost 4 bases, J lost 7 bases, and 7 bases stayed unmatched. Germline values: CDR1 SEHNR, CDR2 FQNEAQ (reference sequence). The CDR3 spans 14 residues. In nucleotides, the CDR3 is TGTGCCAGCAGCTCCAACAGGGGGCAGGGTGGCTACACCTTC. This encodes CASSSNRGQGGYTF. Full variable domain (outside the CDR3, taken from reference TRBV7-9 and TRBJ1-2): DTGVSQNPRHKITKRGQNVTFRCDPISEHNRLYWYRQTLGQGPEFLTYFQNEAQLEKSRLLSDRFSAERPKGSFSTLEIQRTEQGDSAMYLCASSSNRGQGGYTFGSGTRLTVV.

J is TRBJ1-2 and V is TRBV27; a possible D gene is TRBD1 (6 bases). The V gene lost 5 bases and the J gene lost 5 bases, with 12 bases spanning the gap. The CDR3 contains 13 residues. CDR1 is MNHEY and CDR2 is SMNVEV in the germline V gene (reference sequence). The CDR3, as DNA: TGTGCCAGCAGTCAACAGGGACGATATGGCTACACCTTC. This sequence encodes CASSQQGRYGYTF.

The chain is built from TRBV11-3 and TRBJ2-2, with 7 bases that match TRBD1. The junction had 9 bases not matched to a gene; V was cut back by 4 bases and J by 4 bases. CDR3 length equals 16 residues. Looked up from germline, CDR1 is SGHNT and CDR2 is YENEEA. The CDR3 nucleotides read TGTGCCAGCAGCTCCAGACAGGGAGCTATCACCGGGGAGCTGTTTTTT. As protein: CASSSRQGAITGELFF.

V and J are TRBV5-4 and TRBJ2-3; 7 bases align to TRBD2. This CDR3 comprises 16 residues. CDR1 SGHNT and CDR2 YYREEE come from the germline V gene (reference sequence). With 3 bases clipped from V and 2 bases from J, the junction kept 9 bases outside the gene matches. CDR3 in amino acids: CASSSSKLAVTDTQYF. The CDR3 nucleotides read TGTGCCAGCAGCTCCTCAAAGCTAGCGGTCACAGATACGCAGTATTTT. The variable domain in full, with the rest retrieved from reference TRBV5-4 and TRBJ2-3, is ETGVTQSPTHLIKTRGQQVTLRCSSQSGHNTVSWYQQALGQGPQFIFQYYREEENGRGNFPPRFSGLQFPNYSSELNVNALELDDSALYLCASSSSKLAVTDTQYFGPGTRLTVL.

The chain combines TRBV29-1 with TRBJ2-1, with D possibly matching TRBD1 (5 bases). V was trimmed by 6 bases and J by 9 bases, leaving 12 bases between them. The CDR3 contains 11 residues. The germline V gene has CDR1 SQVTM and CDR2 ANQGSEA. CDR3 sequence reads: CSVLGAREQFF. In DNA, the CDR3 is TGCAGCGTCCTTGGGGCACGTGAGCAGTTCTTC.

The chain links TRBV25-1 to TRBJ2-2; no reliable D call. V was shortened by 2 bases and J by 2 bases, with 6 bases between the two germline ends. The CDR3 runs to 14 residues. CDR1 MGHDK and CDR2 SYGVNS come from the germline V gene. The CDR3 DNA reads as TGTGCCAGCAGTGAAATCAGAAACACCGGGGAGCTGTTTTTT. Protein: CASSEIRNTGELFF.

The chain joins TRBV2 to TRBJ1-1, with D possibly TRBD1 on 5 matching bases. Germline CDR1 is SNHLY and CDR2 is FYNNEI. The V end was cut by 4 bases, the J end by 0 bases, with 9 bases between. This CDR3 contains 14 residues. The CDR3 is CASSATGLNTEAFF. CDR3 DNA: TGTGCCAGCAGTGCAACAGGCCTGAACACTGAAGCTTTCTTT.

The J gene is TRBJ1-1, the V gene TRBV29-1; the D gene is possibly TRBD1 (5 bases). The CDR3 sequence is 12 residues long. V dropped 8 bases and J dropped 3 bases, with 13 bases sitting between them. The germline V gene has CDR1 SQVTM and CDR2 ANQGSEA. CDR3 sequence (DNA): TGCAGCACAATGGGAGGGGACACTGAAGCTTTCTTT. This encodes CSTMGGDTEAFF.

The V gene is TRBV19, the J gene TRBJ2-1; 7 bases fit TRBD2. The length of the CDR3 is 16 residues. The V segment lost 5 bases and the J segment 6 bases; nucleotides outside the gene matches: 13. In germline, CDR1 is LNHDA, CDR2 SQIVND (reference sequence). CDR3 residues: CASSHLFRGRVNEQFF. CDR3 coding DNA: TGTGCCAGTAGTCATCTTTTTAGAGGGAGGGTCAATGAGCAGTTCTTC.

The gene calls are TRBV10-3 and TRBJ1-1, with a tentative D call TRBD1 (5 bases). CDR3 length: 12 amino acids. Germline assignment: CDR1 ENHRY and CDR2 SYGVKD. V lost 3 bases and J 10 bases, leaving 12 bases between the germline ends. The CDR3 DNA follows: TGTGCCATCAGTGAACCGGGGGATAGAGCTTTCTTT. Its protein product is CAISEPGDRAFF.